These 4 T cell receptor beta chains originate from one sample sequenced in a study of T cell responses to AZD1222 COVID-19 vaccine. Profiled with immunoSEQ multiplex PCR; TCRdb holds only in-frame clones, not every one. This sample has about 120,000 clones, with approximately 86% found just once. Sequenced material: peripheral blood, taken on day 0 of AZD1222 vaccination. The receptor set was obtained from an adult in good health.

J is TRBJ2-3 and V is TRBV19; 8 bases map to TRBD1. V shed 3 bases and J 2 bases; nucleotides not matched to a gene: 7. CDR3 length: 16 amino acids. The V gene's germline CDR1 is LNHDA and CDR2 SQIVND (reference sequence). CDR3 residues: CASSMFATGVTDTQYF. In nucleotides, the CDR3 is TGTGCCAGTAGTATGTTTGCGACAGGGGTCACAGATACGCAGTATTTT.

The V call is TRBV5-1, the J call TRBJ2-1, with TRBD2 matching over 9 bases. The ends lost 1 base at V and 4 bases at J; junction bases unmatched: 6. The germline V gene has CDR1 SGHRS and CDR2 YFSETQ. The CDR3 loop spans 16 amino acids. CDR3 protein: CASSLSGLATYNEQFF. For the CDR3, the DNA is TGCGCCAGCAGCTTGAGCGGACTAGCGACTTACAATGAGCAGTTCTTC.

This clone was counted only a few times. The chain recombines TRBV5-4 with TRBJ2-1; 9 bases agree with TRBD1. The junction had 5 bases not matched to a gene; V was cut back by 1 base and J by 6 bases. This CDR3 is 15 amino acids long. Germline-derived CDR1 and CDR2 are SGHNT and YYREEE (reference sequence). The CDR3 DNA reads TGTGCCAGCAGCTTGAACAGGGGGCCAAGCAATGAGCAGTTCTTC. Translating it yields CASSLNRGPSNEQFF.

The chain is built from TRBV5-1 and TRBJ2-7; D is perhaps TRBD2 (6 bases). Looked up from germline, CDR1 is SGHRS and CDR2 is YFSETQ. Deletions cut 4 bases from V and 2 bases from J, with 16 bases between. CDR3 length equals 15 residues. CDR3 DNA: TGCGCCAGCAGCCCTGGGGGGAACCAACCCTACGAGCAGTACTTC. Residues: CASSPGGNQPYEQYF.